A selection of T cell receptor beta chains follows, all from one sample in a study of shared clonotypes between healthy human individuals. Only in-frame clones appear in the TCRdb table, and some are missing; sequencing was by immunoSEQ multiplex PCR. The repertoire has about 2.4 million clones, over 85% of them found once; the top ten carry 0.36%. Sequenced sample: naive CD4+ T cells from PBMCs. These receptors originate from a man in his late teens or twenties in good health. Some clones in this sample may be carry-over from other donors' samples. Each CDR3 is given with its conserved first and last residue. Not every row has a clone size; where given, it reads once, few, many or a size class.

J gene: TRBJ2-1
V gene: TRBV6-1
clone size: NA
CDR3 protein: CASSDPGQVGFF

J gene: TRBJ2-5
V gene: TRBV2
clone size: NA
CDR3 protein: CASSEEGTRGETQYF

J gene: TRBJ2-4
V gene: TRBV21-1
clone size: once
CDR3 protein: CASSSSFQLAKNIQYF

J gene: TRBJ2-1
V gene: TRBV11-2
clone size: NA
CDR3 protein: CASSRSLAGVTNEQFF

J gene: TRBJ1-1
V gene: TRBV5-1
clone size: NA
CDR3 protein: CASSLTGGNTEAFF

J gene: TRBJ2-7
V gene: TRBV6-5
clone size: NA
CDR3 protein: CASSYSAGNYEQYF

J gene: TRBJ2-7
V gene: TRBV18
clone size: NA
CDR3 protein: CASSPISSLAVSYEQYF

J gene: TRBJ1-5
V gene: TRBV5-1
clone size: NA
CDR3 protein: CASSPEGQGSQPQHF

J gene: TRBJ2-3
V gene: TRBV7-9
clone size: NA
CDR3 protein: CASSSDGLPPDTQYF

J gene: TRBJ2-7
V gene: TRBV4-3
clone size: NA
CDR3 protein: CASSQNHRIYEQYF

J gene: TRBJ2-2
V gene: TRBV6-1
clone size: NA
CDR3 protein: CASGAVLNTGELFF

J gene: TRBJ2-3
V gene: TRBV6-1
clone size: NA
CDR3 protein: CASGPSSTDTQYF

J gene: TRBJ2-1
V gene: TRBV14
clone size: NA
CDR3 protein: CASSQDGAGGHYNEQFF

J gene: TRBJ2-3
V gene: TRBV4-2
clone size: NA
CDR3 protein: CASSLPGLQTDTQYF

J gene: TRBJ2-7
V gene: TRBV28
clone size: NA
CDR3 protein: CASSFRTGSYEQYF

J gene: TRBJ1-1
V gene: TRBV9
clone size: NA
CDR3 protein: CASSVLTAGTEAFF

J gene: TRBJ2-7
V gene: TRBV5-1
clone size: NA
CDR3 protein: CASSLGVAGVTYEQYF

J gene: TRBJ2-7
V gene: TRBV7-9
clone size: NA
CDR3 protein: CASSLAGYSYEQYF

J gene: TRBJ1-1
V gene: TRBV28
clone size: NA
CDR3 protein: CASSSRWGGTEAFF

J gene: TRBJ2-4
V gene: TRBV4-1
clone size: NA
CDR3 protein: CASTHDWTVGKNIQYF

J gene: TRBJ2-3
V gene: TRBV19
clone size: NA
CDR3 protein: CASSSHATDTQYF

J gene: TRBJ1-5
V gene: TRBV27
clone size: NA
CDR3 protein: CASSLLAVRSNQPQHF

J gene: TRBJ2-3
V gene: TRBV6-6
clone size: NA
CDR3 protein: CASSPGVDTQYF

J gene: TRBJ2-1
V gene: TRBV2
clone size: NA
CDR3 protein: CASSVNSGRADEQFF

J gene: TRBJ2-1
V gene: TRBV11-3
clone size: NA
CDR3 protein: CASSLGGDIFNEQFF

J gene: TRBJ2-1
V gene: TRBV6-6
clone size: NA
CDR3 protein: CASSYSRTSGSNEQFF

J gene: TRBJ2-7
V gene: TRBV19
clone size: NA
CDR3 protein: CASSIRSSGRIYEQYF

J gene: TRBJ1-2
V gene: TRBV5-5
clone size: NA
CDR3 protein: CASSVPGQVHYGYTF

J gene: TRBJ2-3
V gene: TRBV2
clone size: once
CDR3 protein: CASSVEDTQYF

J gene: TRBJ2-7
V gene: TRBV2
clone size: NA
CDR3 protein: CASRKGAEDYEQYF

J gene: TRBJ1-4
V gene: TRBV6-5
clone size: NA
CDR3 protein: CASRRTVRGEKLFF

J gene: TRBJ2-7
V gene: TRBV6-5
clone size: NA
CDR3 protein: CASSGPWDGYEQYF

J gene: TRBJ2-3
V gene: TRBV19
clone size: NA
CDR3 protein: CASSPFSTSGSTDTQYF

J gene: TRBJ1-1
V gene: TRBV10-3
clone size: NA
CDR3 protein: CAISERRGTEAFF

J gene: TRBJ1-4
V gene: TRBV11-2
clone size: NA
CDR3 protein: CASKGTGEVYEKLFF

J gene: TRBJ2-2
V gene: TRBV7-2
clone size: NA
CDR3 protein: CASSPRWRVDTGELFF

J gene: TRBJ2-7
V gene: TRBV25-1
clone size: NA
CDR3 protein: CASSDWSGQYYEQYF

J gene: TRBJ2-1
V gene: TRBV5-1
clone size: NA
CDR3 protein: CASSLRDRGLAYNEQFF

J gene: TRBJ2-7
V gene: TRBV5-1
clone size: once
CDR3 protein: CASSPGTVTYEQYF

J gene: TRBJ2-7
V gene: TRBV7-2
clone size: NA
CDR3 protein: CASSLRASGGLAGTYEQYF

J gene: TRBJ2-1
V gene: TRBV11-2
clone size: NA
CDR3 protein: CASSLVGYEQFF

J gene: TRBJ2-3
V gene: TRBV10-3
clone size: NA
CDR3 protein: CAINGALEDTQYF

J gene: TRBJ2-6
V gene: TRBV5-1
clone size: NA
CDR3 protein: CASSLFTTQRSGANVLTF

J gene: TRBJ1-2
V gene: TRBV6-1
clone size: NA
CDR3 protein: CASSDPGTGLIYGYTF

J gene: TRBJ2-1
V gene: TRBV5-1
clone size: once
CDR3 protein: CASSLSGGYNEQFF